A single T cell receptor beta chain is shown here with its context. Its matching antigen is unknown. Amplification used 60 Vbeta primers and 13 Jbeta primers. Per the study methods: A later analysis tallied roughly 77 million unique TCR beta chains, about 11 million of them shared. The protocol was immunoSEQ multiplex PCR, while the TCRdb copy is restricted to in-frame clones and leaves out a portion. V, J and clone size are those of that table, while D and trimming were read from the DNA. The sample has 180,000 or so clones, roughly 80% seen once. The data were obtained in a study of cytomegalovirus exposure and HLA in healthy donors. Whole-study findings and limits: Several V segments, TRBV6-2 and TRBV6-3 among them, could not be told apart and were dropped. Reports indicate that TCR beta sequences accurately predicted the HLA-A and HLA-B alleles of most subjects. Across donors, most TCRs were seen rarely, yet some public ones were widespread.

The length of the CDR3 is 15 residues. Germline V gene data show CDR1 as SEHNR and CDR2 as FQNEAQ (reference sequence). The ends were cut back, 5 bases at V and 4 bases at J, with 17 bases in the middle. This TCR derives from a woman aged 18-30 years in good health and CMV-seronegative. This chain connects TRBV7-9 to TRBJ2-5; no definite D call. The sample comprised PBMCs. The CDR3 nucleotides are TGTGCCAGCAGCCCCGCAACGGGTAGAGTAGAGACCCAGTACTTC. Amino acids: CASSPATGRVETQYF.